These 11 T cell receptor beta chains originate from one sample sequenced in a study of T cell responses to AZD1222 COVID-19 vaccine. Using immunoSEQ multiplex PCR, the repertoire was profiled, and TCRdb retains in-frame clones only, with some absent. The sample shows some 200,000 clones, roughly 93% of them seen only once. The sample in question was peripheral blood, obtained on day 0 of AZD1222 vaccination. Every receptor here comes from an adult in good health.

This chain connects TRBV19 to TRBJ1-5; D gene unclear. The V end was cut by 2 bases, the J end by 2 bases, with 7 bases between. The CDR3 is 14 residues long. From germline, CDR1 is LNHDA and CDR2 SQIVND (reference sequence). In DNA form, the CDR3 reads TGTGCCAGTAGTATATTCCAGGGCAATCAGCCCCAGCATTTT. Its protein is CASSIFQGNQPQHF.

V gene TRBV4-1 combines with J gene TRBJ2-7; D might be TRBD1 (6 bases). The CDR3 has 14 amino acids. V lost 2 bases and J 1 base, leaving 9 bases between the germline ends. Per germline, CDR1 MGHRA and CDR2 YSYEKL. The CDR3 region is CASSQTGTSYEQYF. CDR3 bases: TGCGCCAGCAGCCAAACCGGGACATCCTACGAGCAGTACTTC.

Written as DNA, the CDR3 is TGTGCCACCAGCAGGGGGGGTTATTGGGGCCAAGAGACCCAGTACTTC. This gives the protein CATSRGGYWGQETQYF. The V call is TRBV15, the J call TRBJ2-5; D perhaps matches TRBD2 (6 bases). This CDR3 spans 16 amino acids. Germline CDR1 is LNHNV and CDR2 is YYDKDF (reference sequence). The V gene lost 3 bases and the J gene lost 1 base, with 15 bases spanning the gap.

V gene TRBV27 combines with J gene TRBJ2-5; 7 bases are a match to TRBD1. The length of the CDR3 is 15 residues. The germline V gene has CDR1 MNHEY and CDR2 SMNVEV (reference sequence). J gave up 5 bases and V 3 bases, and 9 bases lay outside the gene matches. CDR3 coding DNA: TGTGCCAGCAGTTTGTCACAGGGGTATATCGAGACCCAGTACTTC. The encoded protein is CASSLSQGYIETQYF.

V and J are TRBV6-6 and TRBJ2-1, with a tentative D call TRBD2 (5 bases). Trimming took off 2 bases at V and 8 bases at J, with 10 bases between the two ends. Looked up from germline, CDR1 is MNHNY and CDR2 is SVGAGI (reference sequence). The CDR3 is 13 amino acids. CDR3 residues: CASSYGRSDEQFF. CDR3 nucleotides: TGTGCCAGCAGTTACGGGAGAAGTGATGAGCAGTTCTTC.

This chain links TRBV7-9 with TRBJ2-1; D call uncertain. CDR1 is SEHNR, CDR2 FQNEAQ, per germline (reference sequence). The CDR3 spans 13 residues. Trimming removed 3 bases at V and 4 bases at J, with 7 bases between. The CDR3 is CASSFPPYNEQFF. CDR3 nucleotide sequence: TGTGCCAGCAGCTTCCCCCCGTACAATGAGCAGTTCTTC.

The chain joins TRBV3-1 (or the pseudogene TRBV3-2) to TRBJ1-1; 7 bases line up with TRBD1. V shed 1 base, J shed 2 bases, and the junction held 4 bases outside the gene matches. CDR3 length: 15 amino acids. CDR1 and CDR2 from the germline V gene are LGHDT and YNNKEL (reference sequence). The CDR3 here is CASSQGQGFNTEAFF. CDR3 nucleotide sequence: TGTGCCAGCAGCCAAGGACAGGGATTTAACACTGAAGCTTTCTTT.

The chain employs TRBV7-3 and TRBJ2-3; D may be TRBD2 (6 bases). The CDR3 runs 16 residues. Trimming removed 5 bases at V and 4 bases at J, with 19 bases between. Per the germline V gene, CDR1 is SGHTA and CDR2 is FQGTGA. For the CDR3, the DNA is TGTGCCAGCAGCCCCGAAGCGGGTTCCTGGCCAGATACGCAGTATTTT. It yields the protein CASSPEAGSWPDTQYF. The full variable domain, completed using reference TRBV7-3 and TRBJ2-3, is GAGVSQTPSNKVTEKGKYVELRCDPISGHTALYWYRQSLGQGPEFLIYFQGTGAADDSGLPNDRFFAVRPEGSVSTLKIQRTERGDSAVYLCASSPEAGSWPDTQYFGPGTRLTVL.

This chain connects TRBV28 to TRBJ2-7; D gene uncertain. Trimming removed 2 bases from V and 2 bases from J, with 13 bases in between. CDR3 length: 15 amino acids. Germline V gives CDR1 MDHEN, CDR2 SYDVKM. CDR3 sequence: CASSLAKGLTYEQYF. CDR3 nucleotides: TGTGCCAGCAGTTTAGCCAAGGGTCTGACCTACGAGCAGTACTTC.

This chain uses TRBV5-6 with TRBJ2-7; TRBD2 is a possible D gene (5 bases). V was clipped by 4 bases and J by 2 bases, with 13 bases between them. This CDR3 has 14 amino acids. The V gene's germline CDR1 is SGHDT and CDR2 YYEEEE. The CDR3: CASSIGLIAYEQYF. As DNA, the CDR3 is TGTGCCAGCAGCATAGGACTGATAGCCTACGAGCAGTACTTC.

This clone was counted only a few times. The CDR3 region is CASSVGPNRGIDYGYTF. The CDR3 region has the DNA TGTGCCAGCAGCGTAGGCCCGAACAGGGGTATCGACTATGGCTACACCTTC. The chain has TRBV9 and TRBJ1-2, with TRBD1 identical over 7 bases. Germline CDR1 SGDLS, CDR2 YYNGEE. The V gene end was trimmed by 0 bases and the J gene end by 3 bases; junction bases not matched to a gene: 11. This CDR3 spans 17 amino acids.